A single sample gave rise to the 12 T cell receptor beta chains below, sequenced in a study of control samples from healthy donors and cancer patients. Assay used: immunoSEQ multiplex PCR; TCRdb lists only in-frame clones, some missing. The profile shows some 20,000 clones, roughly 86% of them singletons. Sequencing was carried out using PBMCs. The receptors shown here come from a woman aged 70-85 years with colorectal cancer.

This chain links TRBV10-3 with TRBJ1-5, with 8 bases matching TRBD1. The trim removed 6 bases at V and 0 bases at J, leaving 4 bases unmatched. Per the germline V gene, CDR1 is ENHRY and CDR2 is SYGVKD. The CDR3 has 15 residues. This chain's CDR3 is CAISGTGLSNQPQHF. In DNA form, the CDR3 reads TGTGCCATCAGCGGGACAGGACTTAGCAATCAGCCCCAGCATTTT.

This clone showed up just a few times. V is TRBV5-6 and J is TRBJ2-5; tentative D call: TRBD2 (6 bases). Trimming stripped 1 base from V and 5 bases from J, with 15 bases between. The CDR3 loop spans 15 amino acids. Germline V gene lookup returns CDR1 SGHDT and CDR2 YYEEEE. The CDR3 region has the DNA TGTGCCAGCAGCTTGAGTCTGGGACGGGGGGAGACCCAGTACTTC. Protein: CASSLSLGRGETQYF.

The CDR3 protein is CASSQGTANTEAFF. The CDR3 DNA follows: TGCGCCAGCAGCCAAGGGACGGCGAACACTGAAGCTTTCTTT. This rearrangement joins TRBV4-3 to TRBJ1-1; D is unclear. V shed 1 base and J shed 1 base, with 7 bases lying between them. The CDR3 runs to 14 residues. Looked up from germline, CDR1 is LGHNA and CDR2 is YSLEER.

CDR3 loop: CASSLRGMGTQYF. DNA for the CDR3: TGTGCCAGCAGTTTGAGGGGGATGGGGACCCAGTACTTC. This chain links TRBV12-3 or TRBV12-4 with TRBJ2-5; D is possibly TRBD1 (6 bases). This CDR3 has 13 amino acids. The V and J ends lost 3 bases and 7 bases respectively, with 12 bases between them.

This clone showed up just a few times. This rearrangement joins TRBV6-5 to TRBJ2-1, with a tentative D call TRBD2 (6 bases). This CDR3 has 13 amino acids. Germline V lookup: CDR1 MNHEY, CDR2 SVGAGI. The germline V and J ends were trimmed by 2 bases and 7 bases, with 9 bases remaining between them. CDR3 region: CASSYGGWNEQFF. The CDR3 DNA reads as TGTGCCAGCAGTTACGGGGGGTGGAATGAGCAGTTCTTC.

The V and J genes are TRBV5-6 and TRBJ1-2; D not resolved. Germline CDR1 reads SGHDT; CDR2 reads YYEEEE. The CDR3 covers 14 residues. V lost 1 base and J lost 1, with 8 bases in between. CDR3 residues: CASSLQGVNYGYTF. The CDR3 nucleotides are TGTGCCAGCAGCTTGCAAGGCGTTAACTATGGCTACACCTTC.

V usage is TRBV7-2 and J usage is TRBJ1-1, with D maybe TRBD1 (5 bases). Germline V gives CDR1 SGHTA, CDR2 FQGNSA. This CDR3 contains 15 residues. V lost 5 bases and J lost 3, with 16 bases in between. The CDR3 sequence: CASSTRQNSDTEAFF. The CDR3 DNA is TGTGCCAGCAGCACCCGACAGAATTCGGACACTGAAGCTTTCTTT.

The chain is built from TRBV3-1 (or the pseudogene TRBV3-2) and TRBJ2-7; no clear D. Trimming pared 4 bases from V and 6 bases from J, leaving 10 bases between. Germline V gene lookup returns CDR1 LGHDT and CDR2 YNNKEL (reference sequence). The CDR3 is 12 amino acids. Here the CDR3 reads CASSPSGFEQYF. In DNA form, the CDR3 reads TGTGCCAGCAGCCCCTCGGGCTTCGAGCAGTACTTC.

The chain carries TRBV11-3 and TRBJ2-4; the D gene could be TRBD1 or TRBD2 (5 bases each). V was clipped by 2 bases and J by 7 bases, with 15 bases between them. Germline-derived CDR1 and CDR2 are SGHNT and YENEEA. The CDR3 has 15 amino acids. The CDR3: CASSLPGTLGNIQYF. CDR3 nucleotide sequence: TGTGCCAGCAGCTTACCCGGGACCTTAGGGAACATTCAGTACTTC.

V gene TRBV28 combines with J gene TRBJ1-2; D possibly corresponds to TRBD1 (5 bases). This CDR3 contains 11 residues. Between the trimmed V and J ends, which lost 11 bases and 3 bases, there was a span of 10 bases. The germline V gene encodes CDR1 MDHEN and CDR2 SYDVKM. In DNA form, the CDR3 reads TGTGCCGTCTCAGGGCACTATGGCTACACCTTC. Protein: CAVSGHYGYTF.

V gene TRBV11-2 combines with J gene TRBJ2-7, with D possibly matching TRBD2 (6 bases). Trimming removed 5 bases from V and 3 bases from J, with 14 bases in between. Germline V CDR1 and CDR2: SGHAT, FQNNGV. The CDR3 runs 14 residues. The CDR3 here is CASSLRGNHYEQYF. DNA for the CDR3: TGTGCCAGCAGCCTACGGGGGAATCACTACGAGCAGTACTTC. Full variable domain (missing parts from reference TRBV11-2 and TRBJ2-7): EAGVAQSPRYKIIEKRQSVAFWCNPISGHATLYWYQQILGQGPKLLIQFQNNGVVDDSQLPKDRFSAERLKGVDSTLKIQPAKLEDSAVYLCASSLRGNHYEQYFGPGTRLTVT.

Written as DNA, the CDR3 is TGCGCCAGCAGCCAAGGATTGAGCCTTGAATTCGAAGAGATGGAAAATGAAAAACTGTTTTTT. This codes for CASSQGLSLEFEEMENEKLFF. This chain joins TRBV4-3 and TRBJ1-4; unclear D gene. Trimming removed 1 base from V and 5 bases from J, with 29 bases in between. CDR1 LGHNA and CDR2 YSLEER come from the germline V gene. This CDR3 is 21 amino acids long.